A selection of T cell receptor beta chains follows, all from one sample in a study of read filtering for tumor transcriptome and immune sequencing. TCRdb itself ran the reads through MiXCR, one entry per CDR3 protein. Seen here are under 40,000 distinct CDR3 sequences, around 15% observed once, and the top ten hold roughly 18%. Sequenced input: a population of CD138-negative cells sorted from bone marrow. The receptors were gathered from a donor older than 35 with multiple myeloma. CDR3s include the opening cysteine and the closing phenylalanine or tryptophan. D genes are given only for firm matches. For some rows the clone size is stated as once, few or many, or as a class when expanded; others skip it.

D: TRBD2
size: many
J: TRBJ2-1
V: TRBV15
DNA: TGTGCCACTTCCCCCGGGACTAGGTTCGCTGAGCAGTTCTTC
CDR3: CATSPGTRFAEQFF

D: .
size: many
J: TRBJ2-5
V: TRBV12-3/TRBV12-4
DNA: TGTGCCAGCAGCTCCAACCGGGACTCTGCTTGGGAGACCCAGTACTTC
CDR3: CASSSNRDSAWETQYF

D: .
size: many
J: TRBJ2-1
V: TRBV7-2
DNA: TGTGCCAGCAGGCTGGTTAAGGATTCACATGAGCAGTTCTTC
CDR3: CASRLVKDSHEQFF

D: .
size: many
J: TRBJ1-5
V: TRBV20-1
DNA: TGCAGTGCTAGCCGCAGCCGTGGTCAGCCCCAGCATTTT
CDR3: CSASRSRGQPQHF

D: TRBD1
size: many
J: TRBJ2-2
V: TRBV11-2
DNA: TGTGCCAGCAGCTTCGGGACAGCGAACACCGGGGAGCTGTTTTTT
CDR3: CASSFGTANTGELFF

D: TRBD1
size: many
J: TRBJ2-6
V: TRBV24-1
DNA: TGTGCCACCAGTGATTCCGCCGGGACAGCAGTAGATGGGGCCAACGTCCTGACTTTC
CDR3: CATSDSAGTAVDGANVLTF

D: TRBD1
size: many
J: TRBJ2-1
V: TRBV12-3/TRBV12-4
DNA: TGTGCCAGCAGGGACGGACAGGTCAGCCACAATGAGCAGTTCTTC
CDR3: CASRDGQVSHNEQFF

D: TRBD2
size: many
J: TRBJ2-5
V: TRBV4-1
DNA: TGCGCCAGCAGCTCGGGACTAGCGGGGGGGCGGGAGACCCAGTACTTC
CDR3: CASSSGLAGGRETQYF

D: .
size: many
J: TRBJ1-5
V: TRBV6-6
DNA: TGTGCCAGCAGTTCCGACGGCGCGAGGCAGCCCCAGCATTTT
CDR3: CASSSDGARQPQHF

D: .
size: many
J: TRBJ2-3
V: TRBV28
DNA: TGTGCCAGCAGTCCACACCGGGGCCTGAGAACAGATACGCAGTATTTT
CDR3: CASSPHRGLRTDTQYF

D: .
size: .
J: TRBJ2-1
V: TRBV20-1
DNA: TGCAGTGCTAGAAACCCGGCGCACAATGAGCAGTTCTTC
CDR3: CSARNPAHNEQFF

D: .
size: many
J: TRBJ1-1
V: TRBV12-3/TRBV12-4
DNA: TGTGCCAGCAGTTTTCAGTTGAACACTGAAGCTTTCTTT
CDR3: CASSFQLNTEAFF

D: TRBD2
size: many
J: TRBJ2-3
V: TRBV6-5
DNA: TGTGCCAGCAGTTACGGCGGGGGGCCCCCAGATACGCAGTATTTT
CDR3: CASSYGGGPPDTQYF

D: .
size: many
J: TRBJ2-2
V: TRBV10-3
DNA: TGTGCCAGCCGGGACTCTTACACCGGGGAGCTGTTTTTT
CDR3: CASRDSYTGELFF

D: TRBD1
size: once
J: TRBJ1-6
V: TRBV6-5
DNA: TGTGCCAGCACCCGGGACAGGGTGCGATCACCCTTCCACTTT
CDR3: CASTRDRVRSPFHF

D: TRBD1
size: many
J: TRBJ2-3
V: TRBV20-1
DNA: TGCAGTGCCCTGACAGGGGTTGGCACAGATACGCAGTATTTT
CDR3: CSALTGVGTDTQYF

D: .
size: .
J: TRBJ1-5
V: TRBV12-3/TRBV12-4
DNA: TGTGCCAGCAGAGAACAGAGTAATCAGCCCCAGCATTTT
CDR3: CASREQSNQPQHF